This record looks at one T cell receptor (beta chain) sequence and its context. This specimen belongs to a study of blood T cell repertoires in COVID-19. The germline CDR1 and CDR2 sequences are MGHRA and YSYEKL. The CDR3 contains 14 residues. Trimming shortened V by 1 base and J by 5 bases, and 8 bases separated the two germline ends. Generated by immunoSEQ multiplex PCR, the TCRdb table keeps only in-frame clones and is missing some. The sample includes about 500,000 clones, approximately 86% of them seen just once. Across 20 to 25 US areas, participants ranged in age from roughly 18 to 89 years. The TCR originated in a woman aged 18-35 years who had recovered from COVID-19. Sequencing was performed on PBMCs or T cells enriched from blood (not recorded which). V and J are TRBV4-1 and TRBJ1-4, with D possibly being TRBD1 (6 bases). The CDR3: CASSQAGGNEKLFF. The CDR3 DNA is TGCGCCAGCAGCCAAGCGGGGGGCAATGAAAAACTGTTTTTT.